This TCR beta chain was recovered during a study of CD8 T cells in ankylosing spondylitis. Study findings and constraints: Within peripheral blood, clones linked to disease were CD8+ and relatively rare. A number of the motif variants had already been described in reactive arthritis synovial fluid and blood. Disease-associated clones were reportedly significantly overrepresented in matched ankylosing spondylitis synovial fluid. Ankylosing spondylitis blood seemed to carry a telltale TCR beta motif made of eight highly homologous variants.

A remark on this clonotype: Its antigen remains unknown.

The CDR3 covers 13 residues. V lost 7 bases and J lost 8, with 15 bases in between. Looked up from germline, CDR1 is LNHNV and CDR2 is YYDKDF (reference sequence). TCRdb re-analysed the 5' RACE reads in MiXCR, keeping a single row per CDR3 protein. Of approximately 400,000 distinct CDR3 sequences in the sample, around 26% were seen once. The receptor was isolated from a male donor with ankylosing spondylitis. Material for sequencing was blood, either unsorted or a sorted T cell fraction (not recorded which). This chain links TRBV15 with TRBJ2-4; tentatively, D is TRBD2 (5 bases). In DNA form, the CDR3 reads TGTGCCACCACCAACGTTGGGCGGGACATTCAGTACTTC. Translation gives CATTNVGRDIQYF.